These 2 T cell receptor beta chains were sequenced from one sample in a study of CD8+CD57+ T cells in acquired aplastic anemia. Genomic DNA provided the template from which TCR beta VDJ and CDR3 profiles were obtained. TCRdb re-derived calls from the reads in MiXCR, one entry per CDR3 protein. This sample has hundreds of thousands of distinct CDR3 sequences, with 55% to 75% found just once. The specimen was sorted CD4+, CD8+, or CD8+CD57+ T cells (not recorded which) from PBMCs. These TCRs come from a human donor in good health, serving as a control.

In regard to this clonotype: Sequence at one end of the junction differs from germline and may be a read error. The CDR3 sequence: CASSVGAGEPRHF. The CDR3 DNA sequence: TGTGCCAGTAGCGTAGGAGCTGGTGAGCCTCGGCACTTT. The chain employs TRBV19 and TRBJ1-5, with D uncertain. The germline gives CDR1 LNHDA, CDR2 SQIVND (reference sequence). This CDR3 is built from 13 residues.

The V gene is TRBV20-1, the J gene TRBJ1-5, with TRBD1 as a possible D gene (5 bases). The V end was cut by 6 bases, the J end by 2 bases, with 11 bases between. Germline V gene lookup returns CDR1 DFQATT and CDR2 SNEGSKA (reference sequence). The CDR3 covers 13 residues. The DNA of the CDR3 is TGCAGTGCGACAGAGAGAGGCAATCAGCCCCAGCATTTT. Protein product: CSATERGNQPQHF.